One sample yielded the 16 T cell receptor beta chains listed below, sequenced in a study of blood T cells in healthy people across ages. A second PCR of roughly 6 to 12 cycles used a sample-barcoded 5' primer and a J-beta primer mix. In TCRdb, the 5' RACE reads were re-called with MiXCR into one record per CDR3 protein. The table has roughly 1.4 million distinct CDR3 sequences, approximately 59% seen once. Sample: blood. All receptors derive from a man aged 18 to 29 in good health.

The V call is TRBV7-2, the J call TRBJ1-4; D gene uncertain. The CDR3 has 13 amino acids. CDR1 is SGHTA, CDR2 FQGNSA, per germline. The ends were cut back, 0 bases at V and 7 bases at J, with 6 bases in the middle. The CDR3 DNA follows: TGTGCCAGCAGCTTAGCGGCGGGTGAAAAACTGTTTTTT. This translates into CASSLAAGEKLFF.

This chain uses TRBV5-1 with TRBJ2-4, with D perhaps given as TRBD1 or TRBD2 (5 bases each). TRBJ2-7 explains the end of the DNA better; the J call may be wrong. This CDR3 is 15 amino acids long. Per germline, CDR1 SGHRS and CDR2 YFSETQ. The CDR3 nucleotides are TGCGCCAGCAGCTTGTCAAACGGGGCCGCCTACGAGCAGTACTTC. Translation gives CASSLSNGAAYEQYF.

J is TRBJ1-2 and V is TRBV11-2, with 10 bases aligning to TRBD1. The CDR3 loop spans 16 amino acids. Germline CDR1 is SGHAT and CDR2 is FQNNGV. J was trimmed by 6 bases and V by 5 bases; bases with no gene match: 12. CDR3 sequence reads: CASSPGTGAPQHGYTF. In DNA form, the CDR3 reads TGTGCCAGCAGCCCCGGGACAGGGGCACCACAGCATGGCTACACCTTC. The full variable domain, with the rest looked up from reference TRBV11-2 and TRBJ1-2, is EAGVAQSPRYKIIEKRQSVAFWCNPISGHATLYWYQQILGQGPKLLIQFQNNGVVDDSQLPKDRFSAERLKGVDSTLKIQPAKLEDSAVYLCASSPGTGAPQHGYTFGSGTRLTVV.

This chain links TRBV29-1 with TRBJ2-5; TRBD1 agrees at 7 bases. The J call may not be correct, given that the DNA end is closer to TRBJ2-7. CDR3 size: 13 residues. Germline V gene data show CDR1 as SQVTM and CDR2 as ANQGSEA. CDR3 nucleotides: TGCAGCGTTGAGGTGACAGGGTTTTTCGAGCAGTACTTC. Translating it yields CSVEVTGFFEQYF.

In this sample, this clonotype turned up a few times. V gene TRBV3-1 combines with J gene TRBJ2-7; no clear D gene. Trimming took 0 bases from V and 2 from J, leaving 11 bases between them. Germline values: CDR1 LGHDT, CDR2 YNNKEL (reference sequence). This CDR3 has 15 amino acids. DNA of the CDR3: TGTGCCAGCAGCCAAGAGCGCTACCTCCCCTACGAGCAGTACTTC. Translating it yields CASSQERYLPYEQYF.

Many counts were recorded for this clonotype. The rearrangement joins TRBV11-2 to TRBJ2-3; D ambiguous. This CDR3 spans 13 amino acids. The germline V gene encodes CDR1 SGHAT and CDR2 FQNNGV. V shed 3 bases and J shed 2 bases, with 6 bases lying between them. The CDR3 region is CASSFPSTDTQYF. CDR3 nucleotide sequence: TGTGCCAGCAGCTTTCCTTCCACAGATACGCAGTATTTT.

V is TRBV6-2 or TRBV6-3 and J is TRBJ2-4, with 11 bases aligning to TRBD2. V shed 6 bases, J shed 3 bases, and the junction held 13 bases outside the gene matches. This CDR3 has 18 amino acids. The V gene's germline CDR1 is MNHEY and CDR2 SVGEGT. In nucleotides, the CDR3 is TGTGCCAGCAGCGCCCTAAGTTCACTAGCGGGAGACAAAAACATTCAGTACTTC. The encoded protein is CASSALSSLAGDKNIQYF.

In its sample, this clonotype was seen a few times. The genes are TRBV20-1 and TRBJ2-7; D is unresolved. Trimming removed 5 bases at V and 5 bases at J, with 19 bases between. The CDR3 is made up of 14 amino acids. Germline V gene lookup returns CDR1 DFQATT and CDR2 SNEGSKA (reference sequence). In DNA form, the CDR3 reads TGCAGTGCTCCCAGGCTGTTTTTTGCCCACGAGCAGTACTTC. Translated: CSAPRLFFAHEQYF.

This clonotype was observed once. J is TRBJ2-4 and V is TRBV28; D assignment may be TRBD1 or TRBD2 (5 bases each). The DNA end is a closer match to TRBJ2-7, so the J assignment may be wrong. CDR3 length: 15 residues. The germline gives CDR1 MDHEN, CDR2 SYDVKM. CDR3 sequence (DNA): TGTGCCAGCAGCCGAAAGGGGACGTGGGCCTACGAGCAGTACTTC. This codes for CASSRKGTWAYEQYF.

The chain joins TRBV6-5 to TRBJ1-2, with 9 bases fitting TRBD1. This CDR3 has 15 amino acids. Per the germline V gene, CDR1 is MNHEY and CDR2 is SVGAGI. V was clipped by 4 bases and J by 2 bases; unmatched bases: 5. As DNA, the CDR3 is TGTGCCAGCAGTTGGGGACAGGGCGGAAACTATGGCTACACCTTC. It is translated as CASSWGQGGNYGYTF.

The rearrangement links TRBV27 to TRBJ2-2, with D perhaps matching TRBD1 (5 bases). This CDR3 is built from 16 residues. Looked up from germline, CDR1 is MNHEY and CDR2 is SMNVEV (reference sequence). The ends were cut back, 3 bases at V and 4 bases at J, with 15 bases in the middle. CDR3 residues: CASSFRHQGPTGELFF. The CDR3, as DNA: TGTGCCAGCAGTTTCCGTCATCAGGGCCCCACCGGGGAGCTGTTTTTT.

There are many counts of this clonotype. The gene calls are TRBV3-1 and TRBJ1-4, with a weak D call TRBD1 (6 bases). The CDR3 is made up of 11 amino acids. Deletions cut 6 bases from V and 8 bases from J, with 7 bases between. Germline CDR1 and CDR2: LGHDT and YNNKEL (reference sequence). The CDR3: CASRRGEKLFF. Written as DNA, the CDR3 is TGTGCCAGCAGGAGGGGGGAAAAACTGTTTTTT.

This clonotype was observed a few times. The chain carries TRBV10-3 and TRBJ2-1, with 7 bases aligning to TRBD1. CDR1 is ENHRY and CDR2 is SYGVKD in the germline V gene. V dropped 6 bases and J dropped 4; count of bases not matched to a gene: 6. The CDR3 is 14 amino acids. CDR3 protein: CAIRGAGGYNEQFF. The CDR3 bases are TGTGCCATCAGAGGAGCAGGGGGTTACAATGAGCAGTTCTTC.

The chain couples TRBV6-5 to TRBJ1-5, with TRBD1 identical over 9 bases. The CDR3 spans 14 residues. J was trimmed by 7 bases and V by 6 bases; bases with no gene match: 7. Per the germline V gene, CDR1 is MNHEY and CDR2 is SVGAGI. CDR3 amino acids: CASRPGQGLQPQHF. The CDR3 region has the DNA TGTGCCAGCAGACCGGGACAGGGTTTGCAGCCCCAGCATTTT.

This chain uses TRBV2 with TRBJ2-4, with 8 bases matching TRBD1. The J call may not be correct, given that the DNA end is closer to TRBJ2-7. CDR1 SNHLY and CDR2 FYNNEI come from the germline V gene. This CDR3 has 14 residues. The CDR3 is CASSPEDRVYEQYF. DNA for the CDR3: TGTGCCAGCAGTCCCGAGGACAGGGTATACGAGCAGTACTTC.

The chain has TRBV28 and TRBJ2-7, with D tentatively TRBD1 (6 bases). TRBJ2-5 matches the DNA end more closely, so the J call is doubtful. Germline assignment: CDR1 MDHEN and CDR2 SYDVKM. This CDR3 is built from 13 residues. The CDR3 sequence: CASSPLTGETQYF. DNA of the CDR3: TGTGCCAGCAGTCCCTTAACAGGGGAGACCCAGTACTTC.